The source of this T cell receptor beta chain is a study of blood T cell repertoires in COVID-19 (dated by TCRdb to the early 2020s). A note on the overall study: Collaborator samples came from the United States, Italy and Spain and covered acute and convalescent phases of COVID-19. The repertoires were made available in a free public database intended to serve as a resource for research on the immune response to SARS-CoV-2. The material from the prospective study consisted of cDNA or gDNA derived from T cells, B-cell-depleted T cells, or PBMCs. Where HLA class I and class II types were available, the types were taken from metadata supplied by the sample provider, not from assay-based typing. The samples were drawn from two sources: the first 160 participants of the ongoing ImmuneRACE study, and fewer than 1,500 subjects contributed by 6 global collaborators. Sample metadata almost always included a de-identified subject ID, COVID-19 status, age in years and sex. The dataset comprised deeply sampled blood TCRbeta repertoires from subjects exposed to, actively infected with, or recovered from COVID-19. The paper as a whole reports these results and caveats: How much clinical and demographic metadata was included differed by source and by participant, and the metadata was provided uncurated.

Another Seattle source contributed samples from volunteer blood donors who had recovered from COVID-19. Collaborating institutions collected whole blood in K2EDTA tubes following their own protocols. For TCRbeta analysis, collaborators shipped samples as frozen whole blood, isolated PBMCs, or DNA extracted from either of those sample types. In the case of this clone: Its binding antigen is unknown. Base qualities are not at hand, and no much larger clone is one base apart. This sample includes further DNA sequences coding for the same CDR3.

The germline V end is reduced by 3 bases and the J end by 2 bases; junction bases left unmatched: 4. The CDR3 has 17 amino acids, counting the end cysteine and phenylalanine. The read is trimmed to its CDR3 DNA, 51 bases read in frame from base 1. Via the germline V gene, CDR1 is SGHVS and CDR2 FNYEAQ. TCRbeta CDR3 regions were amplified from genomic DNA by means of the immunoSEQ Assay, a bias-controlled multiplex PCR. The original pipeline was this. Within the assay, amplification of reference gene primers was used to estimate how many nucleated cells each sample contained. To quantify the absolute abundance of each unique TCRbeta CDR3 rearrangement, sequence reads were collapsed and filtered. For each sample, productive Simpson clonality was calculated as the square root of Simpson's diversity index across productive rearrangements. TCRdb mirrors the immuneACCESS table, restricted to in-frame sequences. Some clones are absent from its copies; in checked studies, under half trace to an unresolved V gene, and the reason for the others is unknown. V and J calls and clone size are as listed in that table; D and trimming were resolved from the DNA. Here the sample has over 200,000 clones; under 90% occur a single time. The ten top clones hold 6.5% of the sample.

The rearrangement joined TRBV7-6 to TRBJ2-5, with 15 central nucleotides matching TRBD2. This TCR was sampled from a man aged 60 to 69 who had recovered from COVID-19. Sequenced sample: peripheral blood. The DNA is TGTGCCAGCAGCTTGGGACTAGCGGGGGGCGGTCAAGAGACCCAGTACTTC. Translated, it reads CASSLGLAGGGQETQYF.